This T cell receptor (beta chain) was sequenced in a study of T cells in Graves' hyperthyroidism and ophthalmopathy. V lost 0 bases to trimming and J lost 6 bases, with 6 bases between them. Per the germline V gene, CDR1 is LGHDT and CDR2 is YNNKEL (reference sequence). CDR3 length: 13 amino acids. Authors of the study amplified TCR beta CDR3 regions from RNA transcripts. During a first-round RT-PCR of the TCR CDR3, the HTBI primer set was used. TCRdb passed the multiplex PCR reads through MiXCR, listing each CDR3 protein once. The table records approximately 740,000 distinct CDR3 sequences, approximately 14% of them present only once. This clonotype has a handful of counts.

The chain has TRBV3-1 and TRBJ1-5; D possibly corresponds to TRBD1 (5 bases). This receptor was obtained from a woman aged 18 to 35 with Graves' hyperthyroidism. The sample taken for sequencing was blood. The DNA for the CDR3 is TGTGCCAGCAGCCAAGAGGGGGGTCAGCCCCAGCATTTT. As protein: CASSQEGGQPQHF. Based on the CDR3 plus reference TRBV3-1 and TRBJ1-5, the full variable domain is DTAVSQTPKYLVTQMGNDKSIKCEQNLGHDTMYWYKQDSKKFLKIMFSYNNKELIINETVPNRFSPKSPDKAHLNLHINSLELGDSAVYFCASSQEGGQPQHFGDGTRLSIL.